These 28 T cell receptor beta chains originate from one sample sequenced in a study of blood T cell repertoires in COVID-19. Assay: immunoSEQ multiplex PCR; the TCRdb copy retains only in-frame clones and omits some. The table includes under 250,000 clones, roughly 84% detected once. The material sequenced was peripheral blood. These receptors were taken from a man in his forties or fifties with active or convalescent COVID-19.

The chain has TRBV6-5 and TRBJ1-1; 11 nucleotides align to TRBD1. The CDR3 extends over 14 amino acids. Looked up from germline, CDR1 is MNHEY and CDR2 is SVGAGI. V lost 6 bases to trimming and J lost 11 bases; unmatched junction nucleotides: 11. CDR3 loop: CASSRGTGGLRAFF. The CDR3 DNA reads as TGTGCCAGCAGCAGAGGGACAGGGGGTCTCCGGGCTTTCTTT.

This clone has a handful of counts. J is TRBJ2-7 and V is TRBV6-6; TRBD2 might be the D (5 bases). Trimming took off 6 bases at V and 7 bases at J, with 13 bases between the two ends. The CDR3 loop spans 12 amino acids. In germline, CDR1 is MNHNY, CDR2 SVGAGI (reference sequence). The CDR3 is CASRSDSSEQYF. As DNA, the CDR3 is TGTGCCAGCAGGTCGGACTCATCAGAGCAGTACTTC.

The rearrangement links TRBV7-2 to TRBJ2-3, with TRBD2 matching over 10 bases. Germline CDR1 and CDR2: SGHTA and FQGNSA. This CDR3 is built from 16 residues. V was clipped by 0 bases and J by 8 bases; unmatched bases: 8. The CDR3: CASSLAASGGRGTQYF. CDR3 nucleotide sequence: TGTGCCAGCAGCTTAGCGGCTAGCGGGGGCAGGGGTACGCAGTATTTT.

The chain recombines TRBV5-1 with TRBJ2-7; D is possibly TRBD2 (6 bases). This CDR3 comprises 15 residues. The germline gives CDR1 SGHRS, CDR2 YFSETQ. V lost 2 bases and J lost 3, with 15 bases in between. CDR3 nucleotides: TGCGCCAGCAGCTTAGACGGCGGGACCTTCTACGAGCAGTACTTC. Protein: CASSLDGGTFYEQYF.

The genes are TRBV6-5 and TRBJ2-1; possibly TRBD2 for D (6 bases). The CDR3 has 12 residues. V gave up 5 bases and J gave up 9 bases, with 11 bases separating them. From germline, CDR1 is MNHEY and CDR2 SVGAGI. The CDR3 nucleotides are TGTGCCAGCAGTCGGGGGTGGGGTGAGCAGTTCTTC. It translates to CASSRGWGEQFF.

This chain links TRBV6-5 with TRBJ1-3; possibly TRBD1 for D (5 bases). The CDR3 is 13 amino acids. Deletions cut 10 bases from V and 1 base from J, with 11 bases between. Germline V gene lookup returns CDR1 MNHEY and CDR2 SVGAGI. The CDR3 loop reads CAIGHSSGNTIYF. The CDR3 nucleotides read TGTGCCATCGGACACTCTTCTGGAAACACCATATATTTT.

The chain employs TRBV7-8 and TRBJ1-2, with D possibly TRBD1 on 5 matching bases. The CDR3 is 14 amino acids. With 3 bases removed from V and 4 bases from J, the gap between germline ends came to 12 bases. Germline V gives CDR1 SGHVS, CDR2 FQNEAQ. The CDR3 DNA is TGTGCCAGCAGCTTGCAACGGGGGGTCTATGGCTACACCTTC. This translates into CASSLQRGVYGYTF. Full variable domain (remainder filled in from reference TRBV7-8 and TRBJ1-2): GAGVSQSPRYKVAKRGQDVALRCDPISGHVSLFWYQQALGQGPEFLTYFQNEAQLDKSGLPSDRFFAERPEGSVSTLKIQRTQQEDSAVYLCASSLQRGVYGYTFGSGTRLTVV.

This clone has just a few counts. The chain recombines TRBV10-2 with TRBJ1-1; D might be TRBD1 (6 bases). CDR3 size: 14 residues. The V end lost 6 bases, the J end lost 0 bases, and 11 bases lay between the germline ends. Germline V gives CDR1 WSHSY, CDR2 SAAADI. CDR3 residues: CASRQGGLNTEAFF. The CDR3 bases are TGCGCCAGCAGACAGGGAGGGTTGAACACTGAAGCTTTCTTT.

The rearrangement uses TRBV7-8 and TRBJ1-1, with a tentative D call TRBD1 (5 bases). CDR1 is SGHVS, CDR2 FQNEAQ, per germline. This CDR3 has 15 residues. Trimming took off 1 base at V and 3 bases at J, with 12 bases between the two ends. The CDR3 nucleotides are TGTGCCAGCAGCTTAGGGCCACGGGGGGACACTGAAGCTTTCTTT. It translates to CASSLGPRGDTEAFF. Using reference TRBV7-8 and TRBJ1-1 for the parts outside the CDR3, the full variable domain is GAGVSQSPRYKVAKRGQDVALRCDPISGHVSLFWYQQALGQGPEFLTYFQNEAQLDKSGLPSDRFFAERPEGSVSTLKIQRTQQEDSAVYLCASSLGPRGDTEAFFGQGTRLTVV.

The rearrangement joins TRBV6-5 to TRBJ2-7, with 7 bases lining up with TRBD1. Germline CDR1 reads MNHEY; CDR2 reads SVGAGI. V trimming: 8 bases; J trimming: 0 bases; junction bases outside the gene matches: 4. The CDR3 length is 13 residues. CDR3 coding DNA: TGTGCCAGCGGGAGACAGGGCTCCTACGAGCAGTACTTC. It specifies CASGRQGSYEQYF.

The chain links TRBV5-8 to TRBJ1-4; 7 nucleotides match TRBD1. Losses at the gene ends were 0 bases for V and 10 bases for J; bases not matched to a gene: 9. The CDR3 sequence is 15 residues long. Germline assignment: CDR1 SGHTS and CDR2 YDEGEE. The CDR3 reads CASSLGWDSFAKLFF. The CDR3 DNA reads as TGTGCCAGCAGCTTGGGTTGGGACAGCTTCGCAAAACTGTTTTTT.

The chain links TRBV6-6 to TRBJ2-7; D might be TRBD1 (5 bases). V dropped 2 bases and J dropped 6 bases, with 20 bases sitting between them. Germline assignment: CDR1 MNHNY and CDR2 SVGAGI (reference sequence). This CDR3 comprises 16 residues. CDR3 bases: TGTGCCAGCAGTTACCCACCCCCAGGGAACGGTGGCGAGCAGTACTTC. Translating it yields CASSYPPPGNGGEQYF.

For this clone: Other DNA sequences in the sample encode the same CDR3. The chain combines TRBV7-2 with TRBJ2-3; D gene ambiguous. From germline, CDR1 is SGHTA and CDR2 FQGNSA. The V end lost 5 bases, the J end lost 2 bases, and 5 bases lay between the germline ends. The CDR3 has 12 residues. Written as DNA, the CDR3 is TGTGCCAGCAGCCTTTCCACAGATACGCAGTATTTT. Translation: CASSLSTDTQYF. The whole variable domain, filled in from reference TRBV7-2 and TRBJ2-3, reads GAGVSQSPSNKVTEKGKDVELRCDPISGHTALYWYRQSLGQGLEFLIYFQGNSAPDKSGLPSDRFSAERTGGSVSTLTIQRTQQEDSAVYLCASSLSTDTQYFGPGTRLTVL.

This chain links TRBV5-4 with TRBJ1-2; 8 bases align to TRBD1. V was clipped by 5 bases and J by 2 bases; unmatched bases: 8. Looked up from germline, CDR1 is SGHNT and CDR2 is YYREEE (reference sequence). The CDR3 has 15 amino acids. As DNA, the CDR3 is TGTGCCAGCAGTTCAGGACAGGGAAAAAACTATGGCTACACCTTC. Its protein product is CASSSGQGKNYGYTF.

This clone was picked up one time. The genes are TRBV7-2 and TRBJ2-4; maybe TRBD2 (6 bases). Trimming removed 4 bases at V and 8 bases at J, with 9 bases between. CDR3 size: 12 residues. Germline V gene lookup returns CDR1 SGHTA and CDR2 FQGNSA. The CDR3 reads CASSSGGDIQYF. In DNA, the CDR3 is TGTGCCAGCAGCTCTGGCGGGGACATTCAGTACTTC.

This chain joins TRBV5-4 and TRBJ2-1, with D possibly being TRBD2 (6 bases). The germline CDR1 and CDR2 sequences are SGHNT and YYREEE (reference sequence). The CDR3 runs to 14 residues. The germline V and J ends were trimmed by 6 bases and 6 bases, with 16 bases remaining between them. The CDR3 bases are TGTGCCAGCACCCGGCACGGGGGAATCAATGAGCAGTTCTTC. Translation gives CASTRHGGINEQFF. Together with reference TRBV5-4 and TRBJ2-1, the CDR3 gives the full variable domain: ETGVTQSPTHLIKTRGQQVTLRCSSQSGHNTVSWYQQALGQGPQFIFQYYREEENGRGNFPPRFSGLQFPNYSSELNVNALELDDSALYLCASTRHGGINEQFFGPGTRLTVL.

The chain has TRBV10-3 and TRBJ1-5; 8 bases agree with TRBD1. The V and J ends lost 3 bases and 6 bases, in that order; junction bases with no gene match: 7. Germline V CDR1 and CDR2: ENHRY, SYGVKD. The CDR3 is made up of 15 amino acids. The CDR3 sequence is CAISDFARGLQPQHF. In DNA, the CDR3 is TGTGCCATCAGTGATTTTGCCAGGGGGCTTCAGCCCCAGCATTTT.

The rearrangement links TRBV5-1 to TRBJ2-7, with 7 bases identical to TRBD1. Losses at the gene ends were 1 base for V and 4 bases for J; bases not matched to a gene: 2. The germline CDR1 and CDR2 sequences are SGHRS and YFSETQ. The CDR3 runs 13 residues. CDR3 region: CASSLRGLYEQYF. The DNA for the CDR3 is TGCGCCAGCAGCTTGAGGGGGCTATACGAGCAGTACTTC.

The chain has TRBV4-1 and TRBJ2-3; 9 bases map to TRBD1. V trimming: 1 base; J trimming: 4 bases; junction bases outside the gene matches: 3. The CDR3 is made up of 15 amino acids. The germline V gene has CDR1 MGHRA and CDR2 YSYEKL. The CDR3 DNA reads as TGCGCCAGCAGCCAAGGGGACAGGGCGCCAGATACGCAGTATTTT. It specifies CASSQGDRAPDTQYF.

The V gene is TRBV7-9, the J gene TRBJ1-2; D gene uncertain. Trimming took off 0 bases at V and 4 bases at J, with 6 bases between the two ends. This CDR3 is 13 amino acids long. Germline V gene lookup returns CDR1 SEHNR and CDR2 FQNEAQ (reference sequence). The CDR3 nucleotides are TGTGCCAGCAGCTTAGCGGGCAGCTATGGCTACACCTTC. It codes for CASSLAGSYGYTF.

The J gene is TRBJ2-7, the V gene TRBV27, with 10 bases matching TRBD1. The J segment lost 2 bases and the V segment lost 5 bases, leaving 6 bases of the junction unmatched. The CDR3 is made up of 15 amino acids. CDR1 is MNHEY, CDR2 SMNVEV, per germline (reference sequence). The CDR3 DNA is TGTGCCAGCAGTAGAACCGGGACAGGGGCCTACGAGCAGTACTTC. Amino acid sequence: CASSRTGTGAYEQYF.

The chain couples TRBV29-1 to TRBJ1-5; D is unresolved. The length of the CDR3 is 14 residues. The V gene's germline CDR1 is SQVTM and CDR2 ANQGSEA. Trimming left V 4 bases short and J 3 bases short, with 13 bases between. The DNA for the CDR3 is TGCAGCGTTGTGTTTGGGCCACCCAATCAGCCCCAGCATTTT. It encodes CSVVFGPPNQPQHF.

The rearrangement links TRBV7-7 to TRBJ2-2; D unclear. V gave up 4 bases and J gave up 0 bases, with 9 bases separating them. The CDR3 covers 15 residues. Looked up from germline, CDR1 is SSHAT and CDR2 is FNYEAQ (reference sequence). The CDR3 DNA is TGTGCCAGCAGCTCCATTCGGGCGAACACCGGGGAGCTGTTTTTT. This gives the protein CASSSIRANTGELFF.

This clone came up once. The CDR3 protein is CASSPPGLAADEQFF. CDR3 coding DNA: TGTGCCAGCAGCCCACCGGGACTAGCGGCAGATGAGCAGTTCTTC. The rearrangement joins TRBV4-2 to TRBJ2-1; 11 bases agree with TRBD2. V lost 4 bases to trimming and J lost 8 bases; unmatched junction nucleotides: 7. The germline V gene encodes CDR1 LGHNA and CDR2 YNFKEQ. The CDR3 consists of 15 residues.

This sequence joins TRBV6-5 and TRBJ2-5; 7 bases line up with TRBD2. Germline values: CDR1 MNHEY, CDR2 SVGAGI. V trimming: 2 bases; J trimming: 5 bases; junction bases outside the gene matches: 5. The CDR3 sequence is 14 residues long. The DNA for the CDR3 is TGTGCCAGCAGTTACGGGGTCGGGGGGGAGACCCAGTACTTC. Encoded protein: CASSYGVGGETQYF.

The rearrangement uses TRBV30 and TRBJ2-5, with 7 bases that match TRBD2. J gave up 5 bases and V 1 base, and 4 bases lay outside the gene matches. Germline lookup yields CDR1 GTSNPN and CDR2 SVGIG (reference sequence). The CDR3 totals 13 residues. The CDR3 DNA reads TGTGCCTGGAGTGGGCTAGCGGAGGAGACCCAGTACTTC. Protein: CAWSGLAEETQYF.

This chain links TRBV10-3 with TRBJ1-6, with no clear D. V lost 6 bases, J lost 6 bases, and 24 bases lay in between. The CDR3 spans 18 residues. Germline loops: CDR1 ENHRY, CDR2 SYGVKD. Here the CDR3 DNA reads TGTGCCATCAGATCCGGGCCGGGGATTGGCGCGTTTAATTCACCCCTCCACTTT. As protein: CAIRSGPGIGAFNSPLHF.

CDR3 nucleotides: TGTGCCAGCAGACCAGGGGGCTCGAACACTGAAGCTTTCTTT. Amino acid sequence: CASRPGGSNTEAFF. This chain joins TRBV2 and TRBJ1-1, with TRBD1 matching over 8 bases. J gave up 1 base and V 6 bases, and 4 bases lay outside the gene matches. The CDR3 covers 14 residues. Germline assignment: CDR1 SNHLY and CDR2 FYNNEI.